This T cell receptor beta chain was recovered during a study of T cell responses to AZD1222 COVID-19 vaccine. Method: immunoSEQ multiplex PCR; TCRdb's copy keeps in-frame clones and lacks some. Of about 120,000 clones in the sample, 90% to 95% were seen once. CDR3 length equals 11 residues. With 7 bases removed from V and 4 bases from J, the gap between germline ends came to 7 bases. The V gene's germline CDR1 is MNHEY and CDR2 SVGAGI. The sequencing used peripheral blood, collected 28 days after the second AZD1222 dose. The origin of this receptor is an adult who received the AZD1222 COVID-19 vaccine. The gene calls are TRBV6-5 and TRBJ1-1, with D uncertain. The CDR3 loop reads CASTGFTEAFF. The CDR3 nucleotides are TGTGCCAGCACGGGGTTCACTGAAGCTTTCTTT.